Each of the 5 T cell receptor beta chains below was sequenced from the same sample in a study of T cells in Graves' hyperthyroidism and ophthalmopathy (dated by TCRdb to the late 2010s). The library was produced with multiplex PCR. Sequencing relied on an Illumina HiSeq 2000. The TCR beta CDR3 regions were amplified from RNA transcripts. For the first round of RT-PCR on the TCR CDR3, the HTBI primer set was used together with the Qiagen OneStep RT-PCR kit. TCRdb redid the processing of the public reads, applying fastp at Q25 and MiXCR, and retained in-frame beta chains. Rows are combined by CDR3 protein, so each entry shows the most common genes and DNA. The sample table lists hundreds of thousands of distinct CDR3 sequences, over 35% of them with a count of one. Clones ranked in the top ten supply 7% to 10% of the sample. Material for sequencing was blood. These receptors all come from a man younger than 35 with Graves' hyperthyroidism.

The chain couples TRBV29-1 to TRBJ2-7; 9 bases are shared with TRBD1. This CDR3 spans 10 amino acids. Looked up from germline, CDR1 is SQVTM and CDR2 is ANQGSEA. J was trimmed by 5 bases and V by 8 bases; bases with no gene match: 1. The CDR3 nucleotides are TGCAGCCGGACAGGGGACGAGCAGTACTTC. Protein product: CSRTGDEQYF.

Only a few counts were recorded for this clonotype. This chain uses TRBV7-9 with TRBJ2-2, with 8 bases matching TRBD2. The CDR3 runs to 16 residues. CDR1 SEHNR and CDR2 FQNEAQ come from the germline V gene (reference sequence). V lost 5 bases, J lost 2 bases, and 7 bases stayed unmatched. The CDR3 loop is CASSPTGTSNTGELFF. CDR3 DNA: TGTGCCAGCAGCCCAACCGGGACTAGTAACACCGGGGAGCTGTTTTTT.

There are a few counts of this clonotype. The chain joins TRBV5-1 to TRBJ2-2; TRBD1 or TRBD2 may be the D gene (6 bases each). The CDR3 has 16 amino acids. The germline CDR1 and CDR2 sequences are SGHRS and YFSETQ. Trimming took 1 base from V and 0 from J, leaving 10 bases between them. CDR3 sequence: CASSLHGGANTGELFF. The DNA for the CDR3 is TGCGCCAGCAGCTTGCACGGGGGCGCGAACACCGGGGAGCTGTTTTTT.

The genes are TRBV13 and TRBJ2-6, with 9 bases matching TRBD2. Trimming took 0 bases from V and 2 from J; bases not matched to a gene: 11. This CDR3 has 20 residues. Per germline, CDR1 PRHDT and CDR2 FYEKMQ (reference sequence). The DNA for the CDR3 is TGTGCCAGCAGCTTAGGGGGTATAGTAGCGGGAGTCCCTGGGGCCAACGTCCTGACTTTC. Translation gives CASSLGGIVAGVPGANVLTF.

This clonotype was seen repeatedly, ten times or more. The chain carries TRBV10-2 and TRBJ2-2; a weak D match, TRBD1 (6 bases). CDR3 size: 13 residues. V was cut by 7 bases and J by 7 bases, with 13 bases left in between. The germline CDR1 and CDR2 sequences are WSHSY and SAAADI. The CDR3 reads CASIVDRFGELFF. DNA of the CDR3: TGCGCCAGCATAGTGGACAGATTCGGGGAGCTGTTTTTT.